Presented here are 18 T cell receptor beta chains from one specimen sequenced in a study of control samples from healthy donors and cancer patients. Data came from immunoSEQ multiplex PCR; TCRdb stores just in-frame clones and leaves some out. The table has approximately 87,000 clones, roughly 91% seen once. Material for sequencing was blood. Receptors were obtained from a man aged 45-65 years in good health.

Here the CDR3 reads CASSNLRAQGEQFF. In DNA, the CDR3 is TGTGCCAGCAGCAACCTTCGGGCCCAGGGAGAGCAGTTCTTC. This chain connects TRBV13 to TRBJ2-1, with D perhaps TRBD1 (5 bases). V lost 5 bases to trimming and J lost 10 bases, with 18 bases between them. Germline loops: CDR1 PRHDT, CDR2 FYEKMQ (reference sequence). CDR3 length equals 14 residues.

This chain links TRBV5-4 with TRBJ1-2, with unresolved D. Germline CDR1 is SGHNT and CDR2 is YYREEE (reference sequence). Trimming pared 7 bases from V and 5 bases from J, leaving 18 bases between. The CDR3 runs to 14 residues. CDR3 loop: CASAPDGLTYGYTF. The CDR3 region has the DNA TGTGCCAGCGCCCCGGACGGGTTAACTTATGGCTACACCTTC. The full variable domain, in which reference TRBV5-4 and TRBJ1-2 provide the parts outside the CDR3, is ETGVTQSPTHLIKTRGQQVTLRCSSQSGHNTVSWYQQALGQGPQFIFQYYREEENGRGNFPPRFSGLQFPNYSSELNVNALELDDSALYLCASAPDGLTYGYTFGSGTRLTVV.

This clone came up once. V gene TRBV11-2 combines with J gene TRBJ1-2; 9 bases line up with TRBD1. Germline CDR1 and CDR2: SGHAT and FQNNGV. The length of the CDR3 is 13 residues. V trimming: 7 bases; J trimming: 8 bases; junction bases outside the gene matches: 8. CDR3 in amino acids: CASTTGGAGGYTF. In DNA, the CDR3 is TGTGCCAGCACTACAGGGGGCGCTGGGGGCTACACCTTC.

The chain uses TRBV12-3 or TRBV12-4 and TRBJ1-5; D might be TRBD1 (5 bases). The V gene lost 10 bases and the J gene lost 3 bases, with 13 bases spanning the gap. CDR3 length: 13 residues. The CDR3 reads CATVRQFNQPQHF. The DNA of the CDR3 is TGTGCCACCGTCAGACAGTTCAATCAGCCCCAGCATTTT.

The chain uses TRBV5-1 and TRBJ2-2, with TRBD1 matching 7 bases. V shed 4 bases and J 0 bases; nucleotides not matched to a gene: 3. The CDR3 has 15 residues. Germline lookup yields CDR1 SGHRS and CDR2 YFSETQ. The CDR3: CASSRQGSNTGELFF. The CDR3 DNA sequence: TGCGCCAGCAGCCGACAGGGATCGAACACCGGGGAGCTGTTTTTT.

The CDR3 loop is CASSQEYRGYGYTF. CDR3 DNA sequence: TGTGCCAGCAGCCAAGAATACAGGGGCTATGGCTACACCTTC. The chain is built from TRBV7-8 and TRBJ1-2, with 7 bases fitting TRBD1. Germline CDR1 reads SGHVS; CDR2 reads FQNEAQ. V was clipped by 5 bases and J by 4 bases; unmatched bases: 7. CDR3 length equals 14 residues.

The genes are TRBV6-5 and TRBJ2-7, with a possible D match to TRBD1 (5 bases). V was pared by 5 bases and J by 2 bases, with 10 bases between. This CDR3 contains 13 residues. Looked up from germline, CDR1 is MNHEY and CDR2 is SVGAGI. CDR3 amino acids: CASSRQNTYEQYF. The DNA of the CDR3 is TGTGCCAGCAGTCGACAGAATACCTACGAGCAGTACTTC.

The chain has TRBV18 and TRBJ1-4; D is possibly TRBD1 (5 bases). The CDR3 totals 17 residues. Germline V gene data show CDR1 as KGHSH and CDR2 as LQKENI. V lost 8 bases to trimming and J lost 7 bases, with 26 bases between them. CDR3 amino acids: CASSDEGAGTYGEKLFF. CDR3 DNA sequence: TGTGCCAGCAGCGATGAGGGCGCCGGGACGTATGGTGAAAAACTGTTTTTT.

CDR3 sequence: CASTGQLGEKLFF. As DNA, the CDR3 is TGTGCCAGCACCGGACAGCTAGGGGAAAAACTGTTTTTT. The V call is TRBV7-9, the J call TRBJ1-4; the D gene is possibly TRBD1 (6 bases). CDR3 length equals 13 residues. Germline V gene data show CDR1 as SEHNR and CDR2 as FQNEAQ (reference sequence). Trimming removed 7 bases at V and 8 bases at J, with 14 bases between.

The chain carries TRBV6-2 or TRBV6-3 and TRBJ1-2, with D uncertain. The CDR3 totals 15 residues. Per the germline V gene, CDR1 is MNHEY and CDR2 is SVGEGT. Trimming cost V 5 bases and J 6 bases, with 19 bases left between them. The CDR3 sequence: CASSTSTGRRDGYTF. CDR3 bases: TGTGCCAGCAGTACCTCGACCGGGAGGCGAGATGGCTACACCTTC.

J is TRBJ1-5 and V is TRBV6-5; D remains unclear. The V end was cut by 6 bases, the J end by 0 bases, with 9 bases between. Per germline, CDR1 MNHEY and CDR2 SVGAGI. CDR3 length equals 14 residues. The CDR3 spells CASRSADSNQPQHF. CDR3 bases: TGTGCCAGCAGGTCGGCAGATAGCAATCAGCCCCAGCATTTT.

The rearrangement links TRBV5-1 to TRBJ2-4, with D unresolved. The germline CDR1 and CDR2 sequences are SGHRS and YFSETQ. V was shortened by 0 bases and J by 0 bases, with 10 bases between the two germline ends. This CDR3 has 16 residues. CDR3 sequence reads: CASSLGQTLAKNIQYF. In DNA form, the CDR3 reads TGCGCCAGCAGCTTGGGACAAACACTAGCCAAAAACATTCAGTACTTC.

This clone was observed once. The CDR3 nucleotides are TGTGCCAGCAGCCCCTGGGACAGGAACACTGAAGCTTTCTTT. This translates into CASSPWDRNTEAFF. The chain couples TRBV11-2 to TRBJ1-1; 7 bases line up with TRBD1. J gave up 1 base and V 5 bases, and 4 bases lay outside the gene matches. The CDR3 runs to 14 residues. CDR1 and CDR2 from the germline V gene are SGHAT and FQNNGV.

The CDR3 DNA reads as TGTGCCAGCAGGGCAGGGGTCATGGCGAACACTGAAGCTTTCTTT. Protein product: CASRAGVMANTEAFF. The V gene is TRBV25-1, the J gene TRBJ1-1, with D tentatively TRBD1 (6 bases). Germline lookup yields CDR1 MGHDK and CDR2 SYGVNS. V was cut by 6 bases and J by 1 base, with 15 bases left in between. The CDR3 runs to 15 residues.

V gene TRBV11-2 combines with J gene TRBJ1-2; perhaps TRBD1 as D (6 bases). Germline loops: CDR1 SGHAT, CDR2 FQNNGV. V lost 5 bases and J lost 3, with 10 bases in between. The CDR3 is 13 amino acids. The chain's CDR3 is CASSIGQYYGYTF. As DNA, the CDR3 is TGTGCCAGCAGCATCGGACAGTACTATGGCTACACCTTC.

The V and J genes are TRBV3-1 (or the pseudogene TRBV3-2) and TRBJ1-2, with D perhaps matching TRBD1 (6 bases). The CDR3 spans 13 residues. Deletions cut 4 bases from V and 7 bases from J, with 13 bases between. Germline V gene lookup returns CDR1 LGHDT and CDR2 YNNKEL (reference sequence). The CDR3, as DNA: TGTGCCAGCAGCCTAACAGGGTTGGGTGGCTACACCTTC. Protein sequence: CASSLTGLGGYTF.

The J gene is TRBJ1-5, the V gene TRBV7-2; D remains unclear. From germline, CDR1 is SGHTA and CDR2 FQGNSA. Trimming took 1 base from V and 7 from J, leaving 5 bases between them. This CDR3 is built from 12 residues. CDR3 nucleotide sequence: TGTGCCAGCAGCTTAGAAGTCCAGCCCCAGCATTTT. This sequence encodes CASSLEVQPQHF.

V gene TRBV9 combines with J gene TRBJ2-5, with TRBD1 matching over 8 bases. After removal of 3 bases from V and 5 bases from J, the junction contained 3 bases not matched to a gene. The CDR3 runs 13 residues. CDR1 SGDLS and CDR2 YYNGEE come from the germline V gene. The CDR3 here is CASSGGQEETQYF. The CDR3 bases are TGTGCCAGCAGCGGGGGACAGGAGGAGACCCAGTACTTC.